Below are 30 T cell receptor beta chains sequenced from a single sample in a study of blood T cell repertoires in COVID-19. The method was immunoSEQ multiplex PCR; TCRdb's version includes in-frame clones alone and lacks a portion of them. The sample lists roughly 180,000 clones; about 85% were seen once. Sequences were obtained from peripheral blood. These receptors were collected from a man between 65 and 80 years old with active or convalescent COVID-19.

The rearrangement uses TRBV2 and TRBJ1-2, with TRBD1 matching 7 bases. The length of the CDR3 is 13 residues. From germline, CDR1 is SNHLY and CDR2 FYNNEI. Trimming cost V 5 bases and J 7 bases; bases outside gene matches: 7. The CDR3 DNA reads TGTGCCAGCAGTCGACAGGGTCCGGTTGGCTACACCTTC. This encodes CASSRQGPVGYTF.

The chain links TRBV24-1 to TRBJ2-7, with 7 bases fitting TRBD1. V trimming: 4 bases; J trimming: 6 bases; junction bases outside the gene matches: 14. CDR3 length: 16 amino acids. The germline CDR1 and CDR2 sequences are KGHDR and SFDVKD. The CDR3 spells CATSDPRQGGSSEQYF. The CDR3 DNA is TGTGCCACCAGTGACCCCAGACAGGGCGGTTCGTCCGAGCAGTACTTC.

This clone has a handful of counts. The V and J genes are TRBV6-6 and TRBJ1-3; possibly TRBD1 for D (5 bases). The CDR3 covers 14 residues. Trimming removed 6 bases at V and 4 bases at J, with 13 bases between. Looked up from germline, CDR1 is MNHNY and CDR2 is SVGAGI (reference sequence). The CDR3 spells CASRARVPGNTIYF. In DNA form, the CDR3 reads TGTGCCAGCAGGGCCAGGGTACCCGGAAACACCATATATTTT.

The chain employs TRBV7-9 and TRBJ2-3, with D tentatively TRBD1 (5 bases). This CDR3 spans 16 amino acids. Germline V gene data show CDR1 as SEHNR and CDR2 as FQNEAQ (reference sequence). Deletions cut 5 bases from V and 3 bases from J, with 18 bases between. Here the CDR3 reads CASSAKQTGQTDTQYF. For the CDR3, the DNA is TGTGCCAGCAGCGCCAAACAAACAGGACAAACAGATACGCAGTATTTT.

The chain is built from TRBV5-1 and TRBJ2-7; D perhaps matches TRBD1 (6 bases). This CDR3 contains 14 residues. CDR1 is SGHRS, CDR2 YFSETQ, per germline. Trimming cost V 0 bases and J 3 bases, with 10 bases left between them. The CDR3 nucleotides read TGCGCCAGCAGCTTGGGACAGGTTGGCTACGAGCAGTACTTC. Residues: CASSLGQVGYEQYF.

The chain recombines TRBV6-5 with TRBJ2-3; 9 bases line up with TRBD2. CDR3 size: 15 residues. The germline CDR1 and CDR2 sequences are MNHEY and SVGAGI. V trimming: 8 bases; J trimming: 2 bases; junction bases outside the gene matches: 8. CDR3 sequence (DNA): TGTGCCAGCCGGGTAGCGGGGGTTCACACAGATACGCAGTATTTT. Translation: CASRVAGVHTDTQYF.

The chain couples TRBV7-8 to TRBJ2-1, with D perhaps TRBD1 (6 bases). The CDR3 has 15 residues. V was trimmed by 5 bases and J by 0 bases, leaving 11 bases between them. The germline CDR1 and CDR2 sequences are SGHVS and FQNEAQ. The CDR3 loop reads CASSRTARSYNEQFF. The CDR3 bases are TGTGCCAGCAGCCGGACAGCGCGCTCCTACAATGAGCAGTTCTTC.

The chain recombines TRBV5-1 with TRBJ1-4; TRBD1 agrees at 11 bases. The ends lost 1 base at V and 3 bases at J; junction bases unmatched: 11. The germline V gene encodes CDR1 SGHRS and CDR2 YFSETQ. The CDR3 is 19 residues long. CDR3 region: CASSLIPPGTGGSNEKLFF. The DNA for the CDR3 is TGCGCCAGCAGCTTGATCCCCCCCGGGACAGGGGGATCTAATGAAAAACTGTTTTTT.

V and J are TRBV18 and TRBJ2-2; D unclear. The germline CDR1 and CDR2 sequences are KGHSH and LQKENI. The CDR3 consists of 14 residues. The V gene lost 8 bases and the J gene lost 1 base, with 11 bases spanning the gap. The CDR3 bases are TGTGCCAGCCTCCGCGATAGGAACACCGGGGAGCTGTTTTTT. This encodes CASLRDRNTGELFF.

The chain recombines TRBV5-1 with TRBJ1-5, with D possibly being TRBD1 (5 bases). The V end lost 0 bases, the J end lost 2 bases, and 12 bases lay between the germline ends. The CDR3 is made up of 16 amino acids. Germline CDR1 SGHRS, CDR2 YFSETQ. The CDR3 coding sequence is TGCGCCAGCAGCTTGGGGGAGGGGTTGGGCAATCAGCCCCAGCATTTT. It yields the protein CASSLGEGLGNQPQHF.

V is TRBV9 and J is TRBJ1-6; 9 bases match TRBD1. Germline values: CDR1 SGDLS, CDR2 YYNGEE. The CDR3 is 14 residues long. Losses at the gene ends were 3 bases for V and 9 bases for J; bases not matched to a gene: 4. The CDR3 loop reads CASSESGQGSPLHF. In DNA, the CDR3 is TGTGCCAGCAGCGAGTCGGGACAGGGTTCACCCCTCCACTTT.

CDR3 nucleotide sequence: TGTGCCAGCAGCCTACTGACCCCTAGCGGCCCCCGGAAGCAGTACTTC. This gives the protein CASSLLTPSGPRKQYF. The gene calls are TRBV6-2 or TRBV6-3 and TRBJ2-7; 7 positions match TRBD2. The CDR3 runs 16 residues. The V segment lost 6 bases and the J segment 8 bases; nucleotides outside the gene matches: 19. From germline, CDR1 is MNHEY and CDR2 SVGEGT.

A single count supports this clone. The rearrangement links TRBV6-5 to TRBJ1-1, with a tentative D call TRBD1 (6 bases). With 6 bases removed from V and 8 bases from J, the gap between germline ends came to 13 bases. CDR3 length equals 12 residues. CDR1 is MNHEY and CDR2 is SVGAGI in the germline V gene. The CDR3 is CASRPQGGEAFF. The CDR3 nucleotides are TGTGCCAGCAGACCACAGGGTGGGGAAGCTTTCTTT.

The DNA of the CDR3 is TGTGCCAGCAGTGAACCGGACCACAGGGCTTCAATCTACGAGCAGTACTTC. Amino acid sequence: CASSEPDHRASIYEQYF. V gene TRBV6-1 combines with J gene TRBJ2-7; possible D gene TRBD1, 6 bases. The V end lost 2 bases, the J end lost 3 bases, and 20 bases lay between the germline ends. This CDR3 comprises 17 residues. Per germline, CDR1 MNHNS and CDR2 SASEGT.

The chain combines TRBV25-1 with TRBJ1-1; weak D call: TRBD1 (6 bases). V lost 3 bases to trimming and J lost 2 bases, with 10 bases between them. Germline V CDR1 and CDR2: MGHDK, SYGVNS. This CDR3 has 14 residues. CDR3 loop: CASSDPGENTEAFF. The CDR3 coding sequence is TGTGCCAGCAGTGACCCAGGGGAAAACACTGAAGCTTTCTTT.

The CDR3 region is CASSLWGQGSEKLFF. The DNA of the CDR3 is TGTGCCAGCAGTTTATGGGGACAGGGGAGTGAAAAACTGTTTTTT. The chain links TRBV27 to TRBJ1-4; 10 bases are shared with TRBD1. V was pared by 1 base and J by 7 bases, with 3 bases of the junction left unmatched. The CDR3 length is 15 residues. The germline CDR1 and CDR2 sequences are MNHEY and SMNVEV (reference sequence).

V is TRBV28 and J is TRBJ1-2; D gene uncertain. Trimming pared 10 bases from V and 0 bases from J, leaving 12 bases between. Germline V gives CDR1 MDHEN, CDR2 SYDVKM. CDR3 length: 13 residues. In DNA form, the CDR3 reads TGTGCCATCTTAAACACCACTAACTATGGCTACACCTTC. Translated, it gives CAILNTTNYGYTF.

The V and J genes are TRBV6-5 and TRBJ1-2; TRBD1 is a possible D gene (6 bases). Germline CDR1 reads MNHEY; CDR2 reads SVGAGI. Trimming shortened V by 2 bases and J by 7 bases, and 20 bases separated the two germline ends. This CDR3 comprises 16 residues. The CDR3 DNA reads TGTGCCAGCAGTTACGATCAACTGACAGGCCGGCGTGGCTACACCTTC. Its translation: CASSYDQLTGRRGYTF.

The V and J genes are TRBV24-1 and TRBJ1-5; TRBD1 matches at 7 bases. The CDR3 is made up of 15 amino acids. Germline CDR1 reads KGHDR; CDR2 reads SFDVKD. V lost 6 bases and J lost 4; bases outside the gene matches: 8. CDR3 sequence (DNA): TGTGCCACCAGTCCAGGGGGATTGCCGAATCAGCCCCAGCATTTT. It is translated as CATSPGGLPNQPQHF.

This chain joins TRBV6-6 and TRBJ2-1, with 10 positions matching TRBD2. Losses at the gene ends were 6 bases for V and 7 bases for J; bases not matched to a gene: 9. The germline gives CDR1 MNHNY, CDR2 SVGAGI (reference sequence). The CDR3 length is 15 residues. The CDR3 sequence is CASSERGGLSNEQFF. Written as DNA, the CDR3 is TGTGCCAGCAGCGAGCGGGGGGGCTTGAGTAATGAGCAGTTCTTC.

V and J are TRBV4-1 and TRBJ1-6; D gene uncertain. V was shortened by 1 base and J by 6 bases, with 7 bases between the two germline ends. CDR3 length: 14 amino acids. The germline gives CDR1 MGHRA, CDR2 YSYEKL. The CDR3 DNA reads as TGCGCCAGCAGCCAAGGGGCAGTTAATTCACCCCTCCACTTT. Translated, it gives CASSQGAVNSPLHF.

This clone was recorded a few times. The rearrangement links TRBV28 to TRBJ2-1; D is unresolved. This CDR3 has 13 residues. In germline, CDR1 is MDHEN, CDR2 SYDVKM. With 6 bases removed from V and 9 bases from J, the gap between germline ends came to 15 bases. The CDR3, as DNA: TGTGCCAGCAGCCCCGGCCCATCGGGTGAGCAGTTCTTC. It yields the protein CASSPGPSGEQFF. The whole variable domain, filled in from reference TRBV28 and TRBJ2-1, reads DVKVTQSSRYLVKRTGEKVFLECVQDMDHENMFWYRQDPGLGLRLIYFSYDVKMKEKGDIPEGYSVSREKKERFSLILESASTNQTSMYLCASSPGPSGEQFFGPGTRLTVL.

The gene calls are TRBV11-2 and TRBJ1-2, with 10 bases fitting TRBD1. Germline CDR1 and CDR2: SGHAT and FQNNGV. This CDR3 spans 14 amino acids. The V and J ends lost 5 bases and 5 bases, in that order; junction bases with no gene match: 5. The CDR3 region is CASSPRQGAYGYTF. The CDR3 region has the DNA TGTGCCAGCAGCCCTAGACAGGGGGCGTATGGCTACACCTTC.

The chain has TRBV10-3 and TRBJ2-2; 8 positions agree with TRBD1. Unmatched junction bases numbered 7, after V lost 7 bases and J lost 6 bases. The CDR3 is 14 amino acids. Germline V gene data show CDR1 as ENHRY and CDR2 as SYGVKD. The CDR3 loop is CAIKSGGGPGELFF. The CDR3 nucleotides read TGTGCCATCAAATCAGGGGGCGGGCCCGGGGAGCTGTTTTTT.

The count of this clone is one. The CDR3 reads CASSFTGDNSPLHF. CDR3 bases: TGTGCCAGCAGTTTTACAGGGGATAATTCACCCCTCCACTTT. This chain joins TRBV28 and TRBJ1-6; 7 bases align to TRBD1. CDR3 length: 14 residues. The V gene end was trimmed by 3 bases and the J gene end by 5 bases; junction bases not matched to a gene: 1. Germline V gene sequence: CDR1 MDHEN, CDR2 SYDVKM.

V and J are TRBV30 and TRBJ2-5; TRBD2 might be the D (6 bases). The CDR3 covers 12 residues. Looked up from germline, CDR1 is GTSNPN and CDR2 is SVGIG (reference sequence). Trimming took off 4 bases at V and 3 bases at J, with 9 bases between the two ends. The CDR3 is CAWMGGKETQYF. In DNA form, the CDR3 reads TGTGCCTGGATGGGCGGGAAAGAGACCCAGTACTTC.

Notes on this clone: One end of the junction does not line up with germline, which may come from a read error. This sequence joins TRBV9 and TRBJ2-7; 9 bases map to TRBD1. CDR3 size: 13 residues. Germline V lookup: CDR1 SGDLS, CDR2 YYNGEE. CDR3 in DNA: TGTGCCAGCAGCGTAGAACAGGGGGCGAGAAAGGACTTC. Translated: CASSVEQGARKDF.

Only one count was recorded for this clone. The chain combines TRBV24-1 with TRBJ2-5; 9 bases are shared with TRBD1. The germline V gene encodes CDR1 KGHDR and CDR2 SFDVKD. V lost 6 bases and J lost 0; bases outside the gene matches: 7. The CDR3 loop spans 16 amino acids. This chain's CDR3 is CATSHRDRANQETQYF. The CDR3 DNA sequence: TGTGCCACCAGTCACCGGGACAGGGCCAACCAAGAGACCCAGTACTTC.

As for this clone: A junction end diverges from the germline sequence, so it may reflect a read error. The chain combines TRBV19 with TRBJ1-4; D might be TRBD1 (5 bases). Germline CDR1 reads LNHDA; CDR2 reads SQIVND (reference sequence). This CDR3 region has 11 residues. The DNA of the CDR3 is TGTGCCGGCTCAGGGAATGGAAAACTGTTTTTT. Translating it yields CAGSGNGKLFF.

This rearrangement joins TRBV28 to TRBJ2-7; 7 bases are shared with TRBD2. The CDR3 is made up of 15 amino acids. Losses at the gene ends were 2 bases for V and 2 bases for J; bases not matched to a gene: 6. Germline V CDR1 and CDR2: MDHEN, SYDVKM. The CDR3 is CASSLTGRPPYEQYF. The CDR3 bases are TGTGCCAGCAGTTTAACCGGGAGGCCGCCCTACGAGCAGTACTTC.